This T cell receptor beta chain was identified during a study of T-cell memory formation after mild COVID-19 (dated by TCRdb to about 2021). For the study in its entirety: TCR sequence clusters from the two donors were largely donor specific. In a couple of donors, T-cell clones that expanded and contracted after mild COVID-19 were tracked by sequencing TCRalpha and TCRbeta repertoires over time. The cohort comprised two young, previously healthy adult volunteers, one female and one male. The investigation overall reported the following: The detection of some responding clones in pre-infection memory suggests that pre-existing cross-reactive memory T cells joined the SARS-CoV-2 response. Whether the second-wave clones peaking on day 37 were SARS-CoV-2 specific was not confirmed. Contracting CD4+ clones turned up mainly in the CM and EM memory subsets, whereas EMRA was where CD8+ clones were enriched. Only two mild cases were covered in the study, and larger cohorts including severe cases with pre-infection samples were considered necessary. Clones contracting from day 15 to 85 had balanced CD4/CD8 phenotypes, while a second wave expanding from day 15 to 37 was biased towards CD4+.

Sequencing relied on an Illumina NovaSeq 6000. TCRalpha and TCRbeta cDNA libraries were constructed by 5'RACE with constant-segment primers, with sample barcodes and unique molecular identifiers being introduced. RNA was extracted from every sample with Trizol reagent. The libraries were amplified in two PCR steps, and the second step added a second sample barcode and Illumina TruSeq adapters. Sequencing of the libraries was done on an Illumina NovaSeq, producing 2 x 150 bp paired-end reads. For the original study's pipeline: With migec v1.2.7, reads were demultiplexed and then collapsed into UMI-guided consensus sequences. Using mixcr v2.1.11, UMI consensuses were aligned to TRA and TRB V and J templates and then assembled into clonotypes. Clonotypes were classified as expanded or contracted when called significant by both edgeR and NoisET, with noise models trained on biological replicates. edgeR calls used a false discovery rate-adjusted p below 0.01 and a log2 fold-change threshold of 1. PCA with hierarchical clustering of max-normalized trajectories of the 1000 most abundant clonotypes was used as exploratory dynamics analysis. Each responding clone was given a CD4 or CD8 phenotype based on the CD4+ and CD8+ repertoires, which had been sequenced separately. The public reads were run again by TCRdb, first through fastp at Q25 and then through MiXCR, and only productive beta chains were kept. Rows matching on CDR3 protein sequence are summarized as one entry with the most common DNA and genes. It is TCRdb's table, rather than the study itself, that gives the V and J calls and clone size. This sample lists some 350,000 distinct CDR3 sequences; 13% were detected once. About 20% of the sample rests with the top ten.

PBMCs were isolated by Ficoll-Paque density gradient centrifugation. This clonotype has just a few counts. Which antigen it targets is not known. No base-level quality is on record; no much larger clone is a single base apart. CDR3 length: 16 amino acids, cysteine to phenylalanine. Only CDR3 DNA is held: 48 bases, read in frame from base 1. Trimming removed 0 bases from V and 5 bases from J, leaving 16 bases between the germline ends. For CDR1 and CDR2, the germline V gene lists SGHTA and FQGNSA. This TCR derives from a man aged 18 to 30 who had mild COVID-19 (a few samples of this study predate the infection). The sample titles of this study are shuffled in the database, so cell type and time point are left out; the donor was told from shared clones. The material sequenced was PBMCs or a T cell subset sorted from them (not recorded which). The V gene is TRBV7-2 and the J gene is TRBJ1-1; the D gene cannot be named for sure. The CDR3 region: CASSLAPLGLWTEAFF. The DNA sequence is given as TGTGCCAGCAGCTTAGCTCCCCTAGGGTTATGGACTGAAGCTTTCTTT.